The 17 T cell receptor beta chains reported below all come from one sample, sequenced in a study of cytomegalovirus exposure and HLA in healthy donors. 60 Vbeta and 13 Jbeta primers were used in PCR. Libraries were prepared by immunoSEQ multiplex PCR; TCRdb keeps only in-frame clonotypes and omits some of them. The table has roughly 150,000 clones, around 79% seen once; the top ten hold roughly 0.7%. The sequenced sample was PBMCs. These receptors all stem from a male donor in good health and CMV-seronegative.

The gene calls are TRBV18 and TRBJ2-7; 9 positions agree with TRBD2. Germline V gene lookup returns CDR1 KGHSH and CDR2 LQKENI. The CDR3 spans 15 residues. Trimming cost V 3 bases and J 1 base; bases outside gene matches: 4. The CDR3 DNA reads TGTGCCAGCTCACCGACTAGCGGAGCATCCTACGAGCAGTACTTC. As protein: CASSPTSGASYEQYF.

The chain recombines TRBV5-8 with TRBJ1-5, with 7 bases that match TRBD1. CDR3 length equals 16 residues. Germline V gene data show CDR1 as SGHTS and CDR2 as YDEGEE. J lost 2 bases, V lost 5 bases, and 10 bases had no gene match. The CDR3 DNA is TGTGCCAGCAGTCCGGGACAGCCCTCCGGCAATCAGCCCCAGCATTTT. It translates to CASSPGQPSGNQPQHF.

There are a few counts of this clone. This CDR3 fails to terminate in the conserved phenylalanine or tryptophan, so it likely reflects a read error. The gene calls are TRBV11-3 and TRBJ2-7; D may be TRBD2 (5 bases). This CDR3 spans 15 amino acids. V was pared by 5 bases and J by 5 bases, with 19 bases between. In germline, CDR1 is SGHNT, CDR2 YENEEA. Written as DNA, the CDR3 is TGTGCCAGCAGCCTAGGACCCGGGCGGGTCCACGAGCAGTACCTC. Protein sequence: CASSLGPGRVHEQYL.

The J gene is TRBJ2-2, the V gene TRBV11-2; 16 bases align to TRBD2. CDR3 length: 17 residues. From germline, CDR1 is SGHAT and CDR2 FQNNGV. V gave up 6 bases and J gave up 1 base; unmatched junction bases: 2. CDR3 in amino acids: CASRGLAGGQNTGELFF. The CDR3 bases are TGTGCCAGCAGGGGACTAGCGGGGGGGCAGAACACCGGGGAGCTGTTTTTT.

The V and J genes are TRBV15 and TRBJ1-5, with 7 bases matching TRBD1. Germline V CDR1 and CDR2: LNHNV, YYDKDF (reference sequence). V was clipped by 2 bases and J by 5 bases; unmatched bases: 9. This CDR3 comprises 16 residues. CDR3 sequence (DNA): TGTGCCACCAGCAGACTTAGACAGGGAGGCGATCAGCCCCAGCATTTT. It is translated as CATSRLRQGGDQPQHF.

This rearrangement joins TRBV10-2 to TRBJ2-1, with 11 bases identical to TRBD2. CDR3 size: 17 residues. The germline gives CDR1 WSHSY, CDR2 SAAADI. The trim removed 2 bases at V and 7 bases at J, leaving 10 bases unmatched. The CDR3 DNA reads TGCGCCAGCAGTGAGCCGCGTACTAGCGGGAGTGCAAATGAGCAGTTCTTC. It yields the protein CASSEPRTSGSANEQFF.

V usage is TRBV7-9 and J usage is TRBJ2-5; 10 positions agree with TRBD2. Matching the DNA end better, TRBJ2-7 makes the J call doubtful. Looked up from germline, CDR1 is SEHNR and CDR2 is FQNEAQ (reference sequence). The CDR3 consists of 16 residues. As DNA, the CDR3 is TGTGCCAGCAGCTTAGTCCAGACTAGCGGGTACTACGAGCAGTACTTC. Translated, it gives CASSLVQTSGYYEQYF.

The chain carries TRBV7-3 and TRBJ2-1; D is perhaps TRBD1 (6 bases). The germline CDR1 and CDR2 sequences are SGHTA and FQGTGA. Trimming took 5 bases from V and 2 from J, leaving 13 bases between them. The CDR3 loop spans 15 amino acids. The CDR3 loop is CASSPGTPTYNEQFF. The CDR3 DNA follows: TGTGCCAGCAGCCCCGGGACACCAACCTACAATGAGCAGTTCTTC.

This rearrangement joins TRBV4-2 to TRBJ2-3, with TRBD2 matching 13 bases. J lost 4 bases, V lost 4 bases, and 2 bases had no gene match. The length of the CDR3 is 15 residues. Germline-derived CDR1 and CDR2 are LGHNA and YNFKEQ. The CDR3 DNA is TGTGCCAGCAGCCGGACTAGCGGGAGTCCAGATACGCAGTATTTT. Protein product: CASSRTSGSPDTQYF.

In its sample, this clone was seen a few times. The chain carries TRBV7-2 and TRBJ2-1; weak D call: TRBD2 (7 bases). Germline CDR1 reads SGHTA; CDR2 reads FQGNSA. V dropped 1 base and J dropped 0 bases, with 13 bases sitting between them. This CDR3 has 17 residues. The CDR3 DNA sequence: TGTGCCAGCAGCTTAGTGGGCGGGGGCACCTCCTACAATGAGCAGTTCTTC. This codes for CASSLVGGGTSYNEQFF.

The V call is TRBV27, the J call TRBJ2-1, with 8 bases matching TRBD1. CDR3 length: 14 residues. V lost 5 bases and J lost 10; bases outside the gene matches: 10. Looked up from germline, CDR1 is MNHEY and CDR2 is SMNVEV (reference sequence). CDR3 nucleotides: TGTGCCAGCAGTCCCGGGACAGGCAGCTCGGAGCAGTTCTTC. It is translated as CASSPGTGSSEQFF.

The V and J genes are TRBV7-6 and TRBJ2-3; 8 positions agree with TRBD2. CDR1 and CDR2 from the germline V gene are SGHVS and FNYEAQ. This CDR3 is built from 17 residues. Trimming removed 0 bases from V and 1 base from J; junction bases left unmatched: 6. The CDR3 DNA is TGTGCCAGCAGCTTAGCGGTCGCGGGGGGTCGCACAGATACGCAGTATTTT. Residues: CASSLAVAGGRTDTQYF. Combining the CDR3 with reference TRBV7-6 and TRBJ2-3 gives the whole variable domain GAGVSQSPRYKVTKRGQDVALRCDPISGHVSLYWYRQALGQGPEFLTYFNYEAQQDKSGLPNDRFSAERPEGSISTLTIQRTEQRDSAMYRCASSLAVAGGRTDTQYFGPGTRLTVL.

This chain connects TRBV5-4 to TRBJ1-4; the D gene is possibly TRBD1 (5 bases). V was clipped by 5 bases and J by 4 bases, with 15 bases between them. This CDR3 spans 15 amino acids. Germline-derived CDR1 and CDR2 are SGHNT and YYREEE (reference sequence). CDR3 sequence: CASSLSPGGNEKLFF. In DNA, the CDR3 is TGTGCCAGCAGTTTAAGTCCCGGGGGTAATGAAAAACTGTTTTTT.

This chain uses TRBV7-2 with TRBJ2-3; D not resolved. Germline CDR1 and CDR2: SGHTA and FQGNSA. V was pared by 1 base and J by 0 bases, with 14 bases between. CDR3 length: 17 amino acids. The CDR3 sequence: CASSLEFTVFSTDTQYF. The CDR3 DNA reads TGTGCCAGCAGCTTAGAATTTACAGTCTTTAGCACAGATACGCAGTATTTT.

J is TRBJ1-2 and V is TRBV30; D is unclear. This CDR3 is 14 amino acids long. Germline lookup yields CDR1 GTSNPN and CDR2 SVGIG (reference sequence). Trimming removed 1 base from V and 0 bases from J, with 9 bases in between. The CDR3 region is CAWSERRANYGYTF. DNA for the CDR3: TGTGCCTGGAGTGAACGTAGAGCTAACTATGGCTACACCTTC.

The rearrangement uses TRBV5-4 and TRBJ2-5, with D possibly called TRBD1 or TRBD2 (5 bases each). V was trimmed by 4 bases and J by 2 bases, leaving 12 bases between them. Germline CDR1 and CDR2: SGHNT and YYREEE (reference sequence). The CDR3 length is 14 residues. CDR3 sequence: CASSLGPGQETQYF. CDR3 coding DNA: TGTGCCAGCAGCCTGGGACCGGGACAAGAGACCCAGTACTTC.

This sequence joins TRBV7-3 and TRBJ1-1; D possibly corresponds to TRBD1 (5 bases). The germline CDR1 and CDR2 sequences are SGHTA and FQGTGA. Trimming stripped 5 bases from V and 2 bases from J, with 12 bases between. The CDR3 sequence is 14 residues long. CDR3 residues: CASSPDGGNTEAFF. In nucleotides, the CDR3 is TGTGCCAGCAGCCCCGACGGGGGAAACACTGAAGCTTTCTTT.